The entry below gives a single T cell receptor beta chain sequence along with its context. Germline CDR1 is GTSNPN and CDR2 is SVGIG (reference sequence). V was pared by 0 bases and J by 10 bases, with 15 bases between. The CDR3 loop spans 14 amino acids. Profiling relied on immunoSEQ multiplex PCR, and the TCRdb table lists in-frame clones only, not all of them. The sample lists some 89,000 clones, under 90% occurring once. Time point of the sample: pretreatment peripheral blood. This specimen belongs to a study of PD-L1 blockade in urothelial cancer. This TCR came from a man between 60 and 70 years old with urothelial cancer. The chain combines TRBV30 with TRBJ1-4, with D maybe TRBD1 (6 bases). The source material was PBMCs, sampled around atezolizumab (anti-PD-L1) treatment. DNA of the CDR3: TGTGCCTGGAGTGTAGTCGCCCAGGGGCGAAAACTGTTTTTT. Translation gives CAWSVVAQGRKLFF.